Listed below are T cell receptor beta chains from one sample, sequenced in a study of blood T cell repertoires in COVID-19. The assay was immunoSEQ multiplex PCR, and TCRdb's table has in-frame clones only and misses some. The sample lists approximately 280,000 clones; roughly 80% were seen once. The sequenced sample was PBMCs or T cells enriched from blood (not recorded which). Source of these receptors: a man in his forties who had been exposed to COVID-19. The CDR3 runs from the conserved cysteine through the conserved F or W. A D gene is named only where the DNA matches it firmly. Size is stated for part of the rows, as once, few or many counts, or as a class when the clone is expanded.

size: .
D: TRBD2
J: TRBJ2-1
V: TRBV7-9
CDR3: CASSPAGLAGYGEQFF
DNA: TGTGCCAGCAGCCCGGCAGGACTAGCGGGGTACGGTGAGCAGTTCTTC

size: .
D: .
J: TRBJ2-2
V: TRBV2
CDR3: CASTVDGNTGELFF
DNA: TGTGCCAGCACAGTTGATGGTAACACCGGGGAGCTGTTTTTT

size: .
D: .
J: TRBJ2-1
V: TRBV5-1
CDR3: CVSSSQDNEQFF
DNA: TGCGTCAGCAGCTCACAGGACAATGAGCAGTTCTTC

size: .
D: .
J: TRBJ1-5
V: TRBV3-1/TRBV3-2
CDR3: CASSQGRGQPQHF
DNA: TGTGCCAGCAGCCAAGGACGAGGACAGCCCCAGCATTTT

size: few
D: .
J: TRBJ2-7
V: TRBV4-1
CDR3: CASSHKGLGAYEQYF
DNA: TGCGCCAGCAGCCATAAAGGTCTGGGAGCCTACGAGCAGTACTTC

size: .
D: .
J: TRBJ2-3
V: TRBV5-5
CDR3: CASSLAFEAPVDF
DNA: TGTGCCAGCAGCTTGGCCTTTGAGGCCCCCGTAGATTTT

size: few
D: TRBD1
J: TRBJ2-7
V: TRBV11-2
CDR3: CASSPVSTGAAYEQYF
DNA: TGTGCCAGCAGCCCCGTCTCTACAGGGGCCGCCTACGAGCAGTACTTC

size: .
D: TRBD2
J: TRBJ2-1
V: TRBV7-3
CDR3: CASSPLAGGSYNEQFF
DNA: TGTGCCAGCAGCCCCCTAGCGGGAGGGTCTTACAATGAGCAGTTCTTC

size: .
D: .
J: TRBJ1-5
V: TRBV2
CDR3: CASSEHIGNQPQHF
DNA: TGTGCCAGCAGTGAACATATCGGGAATCAGCCCCAGCATTTT

size: .
D: .
J: TRBJ2-7
V: TRBV5-6
CDR3: CASSINYEQYF
DNA: TGTGCCAGCAGCATAAACTACGAGCAGTACTTC

size: .
D: .
J: TRBJ2-7
V: TRBV4-1
CDR3: CASSVVGASYEQYF
DNA: TGCGCCAGCTCCGTGGTTGGAGCTTCCTACGAGCAGTACTTC

size: once
D: TRBD1
J: TRBJ2-3
V: TRBV7-8
CDR3: CASSFFSTQGSTDTQYF
DNA: TGTGCCAGCAGCTTTTTCTCGACACAGGGGAGCACAGATACGCAGTATTTT

size: .
D: .
J: TRBJ1-5
V: TRBV28
CDR3: CASSFRPGRYSNQPQHF
DNA: TGTGCCAGCAGTTTTCGGCCAGGGAGGTATAGCAATCAGCCCCAGCATTTT

size: .
D: .
J: TRBJ2-5
V: TRBV4-2
CDR3: CASSQVDFEETQYF
DNA: TGTGCCAGCAGCCAAGTTGATTTCGAGGAGACCCAGTACTTC

size: few
D: .
J: TRBJ2-2
V: TRBV14
CDR3: CASSRLPDFDTGELFF
DNA: TGTGCCAGCAGCCGCCTCCCGGACTTTGACACCGGGGAGCTGTTTTTT

size: once
D: .
J: TRBJ2-2
V: TRBV7-3
CDR3: CASSKEPGLSTGELFF
DNA: TGTGCCAGCAGCAAGGAACCGGGACTCAGTACCGGGGAGCTGTTTTTT

size: .
D: TRBD1
J: TRBJ2-5
V: TRBV7-9
CDR3: CASSLQGVFGLMETQYF
DNA: TGTGCCAGCAGCTTACAGGGGGTGTTTGGTCTCATGGAGACCCAGTACTTC

size: .
D: TRBD2
J: TRBJ2-1
V: TRBV6-4
CDR3: CASRPKASGLAGNNEQFF
DNA: TGTGCCAGCAGGCCGAAAGCCTCTGGACTAGCGGGGAACAATGAGCAGTTCTTC

size: .
D: .
J: TRBJ2-7
V: TRBV25-1
CDR3: CASSTGYEQYF
DNA: TGTGCCAGTTCCACAGGGTACGAGCAGTACTTC

size: .
D: TRBD1
J: TRBJ1-4
V: TRBV19
CDR3: CASSMDTHRGVEKLFF
DNA: TGTGCCAGTAGTATGGACACTCACAGGGGGGTCGAAAAACTGTTTTTT

size: few
D: .
J: TRBJ1-1
V: TRBV29-1
CDR3: CRGGDLNTEAFF
DNA: TGCAGGGGGGGAGATTTGAACACTGAAGCTTTCTTT

size: .
D: TRBD2
J: TRBJ2-3
V: TRBV9
CDR3: CASSVTSGGTDTQYF
DNA: TGTGCCAGCAGCGTGACTAGCGGAGGCACAGATACGCAGTATTTT

size: once
D: .
J: TRBJ1-1
V: TRBV6-5
CDR3: CATERDGTTEAFF
DNA: TGTGCCACCGAAAGAGACGGGACAACTGAAGCTTTCTTT

size: .
D: TRBD1
J: TRBJ2-5
V: TRBV25-1
CDR3: CASTGQGSIQYF
DNA: TGTGCCAGCACAGGACAGGGTTCTATCCAGTACTTC

size: .
D: TRBD2
J: TRBJ2-4
V: TRBV15
CDR3: CATSGSRLADGLAAKNIQYF
DNA: TGTGCCACCAGCGGATCTAGACTAGCGGACGGACTGGCGGCCAAAAACATTCAGTACTTC

size: .
D: TRBD1
J: TRBJ2-7
V: TRBV5-4
CDR3: CASSFPGTGSYEQYF
DNA: TGTGCCAGCAGCTTCCCCGGGACAGGGTCCTACGAGCAGTACTTC

size: .
D: .
J: TRBJ1-3
V: TRBV6-1
CDR3: CASSEAGRGSYTIYF
DNA: TGTGCCAGCAGTGAAGCGGGAAGGGGGTCCTACACCATATATTTT

size: .
D: .
J: TRBJ2-2
V: TRBV5-6
CDR3: CASSLPFGVAGELFF
DNA: TGTGCCAGCAGCTTACCTTTCGGGGTTGCCGGGGAGCTGTTTTTT

size: .
D: .
J: TRBJ2-5
V: TRBV10-2
CDR3: CASSDARWETQYF
DNA: TGCGCCAGCAGTGACGCTAGGTGGGAGACCCAGTACTTC

size: .
D: TRBD1
J: TRBJ1-4
V: TRBV6-2/TRBV6-3
CDR3: CASSPRTGNEKLFF
DNA: TGTGCCAGCAGCCCTAGGACAGGGAATGAAAAACTGTTTTTT

size: .
D: .
J: TRBJ1-1
V: TRBV12-3/TRBV12-4
CDR3: CASSFPRQEAFF
DNA: TGTGCCAGCAGTTTTCCCAGGCAGGAAGCTTTCTTT

size: .
D: TRBD2
J: TRBJ2-1
V: TRBV24-1
CDR3: CATSSRGLAGGNEQFF
DNA: TGTGCCACCAGTTCCAGGGGACTAGCGGGAGGGAATGAGCAGTTCTTC

size: once
D: TRBD1
J: TRBJ2-5
V: TRBV9
CDR3: CASSVGGTEGETQYF
DNA: TGTGCCAGCAGCGTAGGTGGGACAGAGGGGGAGACCCAGTACTTC

size: few
D: TRBD1
J: TRBJ1-2
V: TRBV18
CDR3: CASSPLGTGGDYTF
DNA: TGTGCCAGCTCACCGCTAGGGACAGGGGGCGACTACACCTTC

size: .
D: .
J: TRBJ2-6
V: TRBV28
CDR3: CASSSSQVLISMGGANVLTF
DNA: TGTGCCAGCAGTTCATCCCAGGTTCTGATTTCAATGGGTGGGGCCAACGTCCTGACTTTC

size: .
D: TRBD2
J: TRBJ2-7
V: TRBV29-1
CDR3: CSVSSGVSQGQYF
DNA: TGCAGCGTCTCTAGCGGGGTTAGTCAGGGGCAGTACTTC

size: .
D: TRBD2
J: TRBJ2-3
V: TRBV12-3/TRBV12-4
CDR3: CASRAGATDTQYF
DNA: TGTGCCAGCAGAGCGGGGGCGACAGATACGCAGTATTTT

size: .
D: .
J: TRBJ1-1
V: TRBV7-7
CDR3: CASSLVETVLGDTEAFF
DNA: TGTGCTAGCAGCTTAGTTGAGACCGTTCTAGGTGACACTGAAGCTTTCTTT

size: .
D: .
J: TRBJ1-5
V: TRBV5-1
CDR3: CASSLAGDNQPQHF
DNA: TGCGCCAGCAGCTTGGCAGGGGATAATCAGCCCCAGCATTTT

size: .
D: TRBD2
J: TRBJ2-3
V: TRBV9
CDR3: CATAKGLAVPGGDTQYF
DNA: TGTGCCACCGCGAAGGGACTAGCGGTCCCCGGGGGAGATACGCAGTATTTT

size: .
D: TRBD1
J: TRBJ2-1
V: TRBV5-1
CDR3: CASSTGQEYNEQFF
DNA: TGCGCCAGCAGCACGGGACAGGAATACAATGAGCAGTTCTTC

size: .
D: .
J: TRBJ2-1
V: TRBV13
CDR3: CASSLGRWANSWNEQFF
DNA: TGTGCCAGCAGCTTAGGTCGTTGGGCGAATTCCTGGAATGAGCAGTTCTTC

size: .
D: .
J: TRBJ1-4
V: TRBV29-1
CDR3: CSVVPSGHNEKLFF
DNA: TGCAGCGTTGTACCTTCGGGACATAATGAAAAACTGTTTTTT

size: .
D: .
J: TRBJ1-1
V: TRBV7-3
CDR3: CASSLGTGRTEAFF
DNA: TGTGCCAGCAGCTTAGGAACCGGGAGGACTGAAGCTTTCTTT

size: .
D: TRBD2
J: TRBJ2-3
V: TRBV3-1/TRBV3-2
CDR3: CASRTAGEDTQYF
DNA: TGTGCCAGCAGGACGGCGGGAGAAGATACGCAGTATTTT

size: .
D: TRBD1
J: TRBJ1-2
V: TRBV7-9
CDR3: CASSLNLRGGDGYTF
DNA: TGTGCCAGCAGCTTAAATCTAAGAGGGGGCGATGGCTACACCTTC

size: many
D: TRBD2
J: TRBJ2-1
V: TRBV14
CDR3: CASSQARSGRTYNEQFF
DNA: TGTGCCAGCAGCCAAGCCCGAAGCGGGAGGACCTACAATGAGCAGTTCTTC

size: .
D: .
J: TRBJ2-1
V: TRBV4-1
CDR3: CASSQDDRTEQFF
DNA: TGCGCCAGCAGCCAAGATGACAGGACTGAGCAGTTCTTC

size: .
D: TRBD2
J: TRBJ2-1
V: TRBV28
CDR3: CASSLSGASGGDEQFF
DNA: TGTGCCAGCAGTTTATCGGGCGCTAGCGGAGGCGATGAGCAGTTCTTC

size: .
D: TRBD1
J: TRBJ2-3
V: TRBV5-5
CDR3: CASSRQGFTDTQYF
DNA: TGTGCCAGCAGCCGACAGGGTTTCACAGATACGCAGTATTTT

size: .
D: .
J: TRBJ1-6
V: TRBV27
CDR3: CASKEVIGDNSPLHF
DNA: TGTGCCAGCAAAGAGGTCATTGGAGATAATTCACCCCTCCACTTT